This record covers a single TCR beta chain. Its antigen remains unknown. The record originates from a study of OX40 agonist ivuxolimab in advanced cancers. V lost 3 bases and J lost 0, with 12 bases in between. The CDR3 loop spans 17 amino acids. Germline values: CDR1 LNHDA, CDR2 SQIVND (reference sequence). General study results and limits: At doses 0.1 to 3.0 mg/kg, CD4+ and CD8+ clones expanded.

Clones were sequenced by immunoSEQ multiplex PCR, and TCRdb holds only the in-frame ones, with some missing. The sample lists nearly 80,000 clones; approximately 94% were seen once. Source: CD4+ or CD8+ T cells sorted from blood, taken in a trial of the OX40 agonist ivuxolimab. V and J are TRBV19 and TRBJ2-6; D might be TRBD1 (5 bases). The TCR was taken from an adult with an advanced solid tumor such as melanoma, head and neck, liver or kidney cancer. The DNA for the CDR3 is TGTGCCAGTAGTATGTGGGGCGGAGCCTCTGGGGCCAACGTCCTGACTTTC. It is translated as CASSMWGGASGANVLTF.